What follows are 20 T cell receptor beta chains derived from one specimen sequenced in a study of cytomegalovirus exposure and HLA in healthy donors. The PCR contained 60 Vbeta and 13 Jbeta primers. This table comes from immunoSEQ multiplex PCR, and its TCRdb copy is limited to in-frame clones, with some not included. The sample records around 94,000 clones, roughly 77% being singletons. The source material was PBMCs. The origin of the receptors is a human donor in good health.

The chain has TRBV7-6 and TRBJ2-1, with TRBD2 matching over 8 bases. CDR1 is SGHVS and CDR2 is FNYEAQ in the germline V gene. The CDR3 consists of 17 residues. V dropped 5 bases and J dropped 4; count of bases not matched to a gene: 13. CDR3 in DNA: TGTGCCAGCAGCCCCTGGAGGCGTAGCGGGGCGTACAATGAGCAGTTCTTC. Its protein is CASSPWRRSGAYNEQFF.

A few counts support this clone. The chain uses TRBV7-2 and TRBJ1-2; D gene ambiguous. Trimming took 3 bases from V and 1 from J, leaving 12 bases between them. The CDR3 is 15 residues long. Germline V gives CDR1 SGHTA, CDR2 FQGNSA. Here the CDR3 reads CASSLPGGINYGYTF. CDR3 DNA sequence: TGTGCCAGCAGCTTGCCCGGCGGAATTAACTATGGCTACACCTTC. Based on the CDR3 plus reference TRBV7-2 and TRBJ1-2, the full variable domain is GAGVSQSPSNKVTEKGKDVELRCDPISGHTALYWYRQSLGQGLEFLIYFQGNSAPDKSGLPSDRFSAERTGGSVSTLTIQRTQQEDSAVYLCASSLPGGINYGYTFGSGTRLTVV.

The chain employs TRBV7-2 and TRBJ1-1; TRBD1 is a possible D gene (6 bases). Germline lookup yields CDR1 SGHTA and CDR2 FQGNSA. The CDR3 extends over 14 amino acids. The germline V and J ends were trimmed by 3 bases and 1 base, with 9 bases remaining between them. The CDR3 region is CASSLGHSNTEAFF. CDR3 coding DNA: TGTGCCAGCAGCTTGGGACACTCGAACACTGAAGCTTTCTTT.

The rearrangement links TRBV7-8 to TRBJ1-2; 7 bases match TRBD1. The CDR3 sequence is 15 residues long. V shed 5 bases and J 3 bases; nucleotides not matched to a gene: 9. CDR1 and CDR2 from the germline V gene are SGHVS and FQNEAQ. CDR3 sequence (DNA): TGTGCCAGCAGCCCGGGTCTAGGGGGCTACTATGGCTACACCTTC. This gives the protein CASSPGLGGYYGYTF.

This clone was detected only once. The chain employs TRBV9 and TRBJ2-1, with 9 bases fitting TRBD2. J was trimmed by 7 bases and V by 4 bases; bases with no gene match: 9. Germline V lookup: CDR1 SGDLS, CDR2 YYNGEE. The CDR3 runs 15 residues. The CDR3 is CASSLLAGIRNEQFF. The CDR3 bases are TGTGCCAGCAGCCTTCTAGCGGGGATTAGGAATGAGCAGTTCTTC. The full variable domain, with the rest looked up from reference TRBV9 and TRBJ2-1, is DSGVTQTPKHLITATGQRVTLRCSPRSGDLSVYWYQQSLDQGLQFLIQYYNGEERAKGNILERFSAQQFPDLHSELNLSSLELGDSALYFCASSLLAGIRNEQFFGPGTRLTVL.

The chain uses TRBV2 and TRBJ2-1; D is unresolved. Germline V gives CDR1 SNHLY, CDR2 FYNNEI. V lost 0 bases, J lost 14 bases, and 23 bases lay in between. The CDR3 has 16 residues. Written as DNA, the CDR3 is TGTGCCAGCAGTGAAGCCAACCTCTTAAGCGAGAGTCGTAAGTTCTTC. This encodes CASSEANLLSESRKFF.

J is TRBJ2-1 and V is TRBV9, with 13 bases identical to TRBD2. Germline V gene sequence: CDR1 SGDLS, CDR2 YYNGEE. J was trimmed by 7 bases and V by 2 bases; bases with no gene match: 3. The CDR3 covers 15 residues. CDR3 DNA sequence: TGTGCCAGCAGCGTTACTAGCGGGGGGGGTAATGAGCAGTTCTTC. It specifies CASSVTSGGGNEQFF.

The chain joins TRBV7-2 to TRBJ2-1; the match to TRBD2 covers 8 bases. CDR3 length equals 14 residues. Germline V gives CDR1 SGHTA, CDR2 FQGNSA. The V segment lost 4 bases and the J segment 4 bases; nucleotides outside the gene matches: 3. In DNA, the CDR3 is TGTGCCAGCAGCTCTAGCGGGCCATACAATGAGCAGTTCTTC. Translation gives CASSSSGPYNEQFF.

This chain joins TRBV11-3 and TRBJ2-3; 8 bases are a match to TRBD1. This CDR3 contains 16 residues. Germline assignment: CDR1 SGHNT and CDR2 YENEEA. J gave up 3 bases and V 0 bases, and 5 bases lay outside the gene matches. The CDR3 reads CASSLDPGGGTDTQYF. The CDR3 DNA reads TGTGCCAGCAGCTTAGATCCAGGGGGCGGGACAGATACGCAGTATTTT.

The rearrangement uses TRBV10-2 and TRBJ2-5; no definite D call. The germline V gene has CDR1 WSHSY and CDR2 SAAADI. The ends were cut back, 7 bases at V and 5 bases at J, with 14 bases in the middle. The CDR3 loop spans 13 amino acids. Here the CDR3 reads CASKLALPETQYF. CDR3 coding DNA: TGCGCCAGCAAGCTCGCCCTGCCGGAGACCCAGTACTTC.

This clone was found once. The chain employs TRBV18 and TRBJ2-5; 7 bases line up with TRBD1. Germline lookup yields CDR1 KGHSH and CDR2 LQKENI. This CDR3 spans 15 amino acids. The V segment lost 3 bases and the J segment 5 bases; nucleotides outside the gene matches: 9. This CDR3 is CASSPTAGGTETQYF. CDR3 bases: TGTGCCAGCTCACCTACGGCAGGGGGAACGGAGACCCAGTACTTC.

The chain joins TRBV6-6 to TRBJ2-1; 8 bases are shared with TRBD1. Germline-derived CDR1 and CDR2 are MNHNY and SVGAGI (reference sequence). This CDR3 has 15 amino acids. The V and J ends lost 6 bases and 7 bases, in that order; junction bases with no gene match: 11. The CDR3 nucleotides read TGTGCCAGCAGCCCCGGACAGGGACTGCATAATGAGCAGTTCTTC. It translates to CASSPGQGLHNEQFF.

J is TRBJ1-1 and V is TRBV7-9; D unclear. Trimming stripped 5 bases from V and 2 bases from J, with 15 bases between. CDR1 is SEHNR, CDR2 FQNEAQ, per germline (reference sequence). This CDR3 region has 15 residues. CDR3 loop: CASSPTLDPNTEAFF. CDR3 bases: TGTGCCAGCAGCCCTACCCTAGACCCAAACACTGAAGCTTTCTTT.

The V call is TRBV11-3, the J call TRBJ1-1, with TRBD1 matching over 8 bases. Germline lookup yields CDR1 SGHNT and CDR2 YENEEA. The CDR3 spans 13 residues. Losses at the gene ends were 4 bases for V and 7 bases for J; bases not matched to a gene: 5. This chain's CDR3 is CASSSTGGSEAFF. The CDR3 region has the DNA TGTGCCAGCAGCTCTACAGGGGGGAGTGAAGCTTTCTTT. Supplemented by reference TRBV11-3 and TRBJ1-1, the full variable domain reads EAGVVQSPRYKIIEKKQPVAFWCNPISGHNTLYWYLQNLGQGPELLIRYENEEAVDDSQLPKDRFSAERLKGVDSTLKIQPAELGDSAVYLCASSSTGGSEAFFGQGTRLTVV.

This clone was seen more than once but under ten times. This chain links TRBV2 with TRBJ1-2, with a possible D match to TRBD1 (5 bases). The germline V gene encodes CDR1 SNHLY and CDR2 FYNNEI. V lost 3 bases and J lost 7, with 21 bases in between. CDR3 length: 16 residues. Written as DNA, the CDR3 is TGTGCCAGCAGTGACCCGGGCAGCCGGAACGGGGGTGGCTACACCTTC. Protein: CASSDPGSRNGGGYTF. Combining the CDR3 with reference TRBV2 and TRBJ1-2 gives the whole variable domain EPEVTQTPSHQVTQMGQEVILRCVPISNHLYFYWYRQILGQKVEFLVSFYNNEISEKSEIFDDQFSVERPDGSNFTLKIRSTKLEDSAMYFCASSDPGSRNGGGYTFGSGTRLTVV.

V and J are TRBV2 and TRBJ2-7, with D tentatively TRBD2 (6 bases). Germline CDR1 SNHLY, CDR2 FYNNEI. The CDR3 sequence is 12 residues long. V shed 8 bases and J shed 6 bases, with 14 bases lying between them. Here the CDR3 DNA reads TGTGCCAGCCGGGACTTTACTACCGAGCAGTACTTC. It yields the protein CASRDFTTEQYF.

The chain uses TRBV14 and TRBJ1-4; D not certain. Between the trimmed V and J ends, which lost 1 base and 8 bases, there was a span of 14 bases. Germline CDR1 is SGHDN and CDR2 is FVKESK. The CDR3 is made up of 15 amino acids. DNA for the CDR3: TGTGCCAGCAGCCAAGGATCACTAAGGAGAGAAAAACTGTTTTTT. Translated: CASSQGSLRREKLFF.

The chain has TRBV27 and TRBJ2-1, with D maybe TRBD2 (5 bases). Germline V CDR1 and CDR2: MNHEY, SMNVEV (reference sequence). This CDR3 has 12 amino acids. CDR3 protein: CVTEGSYNEQFF. The DNA for the CDR3 is TGTGTCACAGAGGGCTCCTACAATGAGCAGTTCTTC.

The gene calls are TRBV13 and TRBJ2-3; a weak D match, TRBD1 (5 bases). Between the trimmed V and J ends, which lost 2 bases and 3 bases, there was a span of 18 bases. Germline V lookup: CDR1 PRHDT, CDR2 FYEKMQ (reference sequence). This CDR3 is 17 amino acids long. Here the CDR3 reads CASSLKGKNKGTDTQYF. DNA for the CDR3: TGTGCCAGCAGCTTAAAGGGAAAGAATAAGGGGACAGATACGCAGTATTTT.

The chain links TRBV4-3 to TRBJ1-5, with D tentatively TRBD1 (5 bases). V dropped 0 bases and J dropped 7 bases, with 22 bases sitting between them. This CDR3 contains 18 residues. Germline V gene lookup returns CDR1 LGHNA and CDR2 YSLEER. Here the CDR3 reads CASSQEAPGLSTAQPQHF. The CDR3 nucleotides read TGCGCCAGCAGCCAAGAAGCCCCGGGACTCTCGACAGCCCAGCCCCAGCATTTT.